These T cell receptor beta chains were read from a single sample in a study of blood T cell repertoires in COVID-19. Clones were read by immunoSEQ multiplex PCR, and TCRdb kept only the in-frame ones, dropping some. The profile shows around 150,000 clones, approximately 87% of them singletons. Sequencing was carried out using PBMCs or T cells enriched from blood (not recorded which). These receptors were obtained from a woman aged 50 to 65 who had recovered from COVID-19. The CDR3 runs from the conserved cysteine through the conserved F or W.

TRBV7-3	13	TRBJ2-3	CASSRQAGDTQYF
TRBV27	17	TRBJ2-4	CASSSNDSPIAKNIQYF
TRBV4-3	16	TRBJ2-6	CASSQVSGVGANVLTF
TRBV19	15	TRBJ2-7	CASRSSGGLTYEQYF
TRBV29-1	12	TRBJ1-2	CSVAGAPYGYTF
TRBV7-3	15	TRBJ1-2	CASSLTGQGSYGYTF
TRBV19	16	TRBJ2-4	CASSPTDRAVKNIQYF
TRBV7-8	12	TRBJ2-1	CASSPRILGGFF
TRBV7-2	16	TRBJ2-3	CASSLDRAGGTDTQYF
TRBV5-1	14	TRBJ1-2	CASASQRANYGYTF
TRBV6-5	16	TRBJ2-7	CASSYSVPGGQDEQYF
TRBV11-3	17	TRBJ2-2	CASSSPPGTGDTGELFF
TRBV9	17	TRBJ1-1	CASSRTPTPTMNTEAFF
TRBV18	13	TRBJ1-2	CASSPLKGSGYTF
TRBV4-2	12	TRBJ2-5	CASSPGEETQYF
TRBV6-5	15	TRBJ1-4	CASSYGAGTNEKLFF
TRBV11-2	15	TRBJ2-7	CASSLVLSGDYEQYF
TRBV10-2	16	TRBJ2-7	CATAPRRTGESYEQYF
TRBV5-1	13	TRBJ1-5	CASSPEGNQPQHF
TRBV10-3	16	TRBJ1-1	CAISESVGGRNAEAFF
TRBV27	13	TRBJ1-6	CASSLATGSPLHF
TRBV12-3/TRBV12-4	13	TRBJ2-7	CASSFGLTYEQYF
TRBV29-1	15	TRBJ1-2	CSVEGGRTGNYGYTF
TRBV27	13	TRBJ1-1	CASSWAQNTEAFF
TRBV10-1	15	TRBJ1-2	CASTTRQLTPYGYTF
TRBV7-2	11	TRBJ2-7	CASSLGQGRYF
TRBV7-6	17	TRBJ2-3	CASSLSIAGTSTDTQYF
TRBV4-1	15	TRBJ1-1	CASSQDGGGNTEAFF
TRBV19	15	TRBJ1-6	CASSSATGILSPLHF
TRBV11-3	16	TRBJ1-4	CASSSGTGVINEKLFF
TRBV5-1	18	TRBJ2-6	CASSSPGQLRSGANVLTF
TRBV19	14	TRBJ1-3	CASTTGTAGNTIYF
TRBV6-4	14	TRBJ2-2	CASSADRAGGELFF
TRBV4-3	16	TRBJ1-1	CASSQGQGIGDTEAFF
TRBV9	14	TRBJ2-1	CASSGRDTYNEQFF
TRBV30	15	TRBJ1-2	CAWSVIPGQRYGYTF
TRBV27	18	TRBJ2-4	CASSLRPLGGVAKNIQYF
TRBV21-1	17	TRBJ2-7	CASSKASFGTGKGEQYF
TRBV9	13	TRBJ2-7	CASSEAGRGEQYF
TRBV7-2	13	TRBJ1-1	CASGRTPNTEAFF
TRBV11-2	13	TRBJ2-5	CASRKGTQETQYF
TRBV18	14	TRBJ1-5	CASSLGQEGQPQHF
TRBV19	12	TRBJ2-7	CASSQANGEQYF
TRBV6-5	13	TRBJ2-7	CVSRDRASYEQYF
TRBV7-9	15	TRBJ2-5	CASSQGSGVGETQYF
TRBV27	16	TRBJ1-6	CASSLYPGKYNSPLHF
TRBV19	13	TRBJ1-5	CASSDNYNQPQHF
TRBV7-9	12	TRBJ1-1	CASRSQVPEAFF
TRBV19	16	TRBJ1-1	CASSIPVGGRNTEAFF
TRBV4-2	15	TRBJ1-2	CASSTRRTGSYGYTF
TRBV5-1	16	TRBJ2-7	CASSLSFGTVTYEQYF
TRBV2	15	TRBJ1-2	CASSADRGRADGYTF
TRBV7-3	16	TRBJ1-2	CASSPTGGQGQAGYTF
TRBV6-5	13	TRBJ1-2	CASSYERGGGYTF
TRBV5-1	14	TRBJ2-3	CASSWSTSTDTQYF
TRBV19	17	TRBJ1-1	CASTHPPRRQGRAEAFF
TRBV6-1	14	TRBJ1-1	CASSEATVNTEAFF